What follows describes a single T cell receptor beta chain. Antigen: not known. This sample stems from a study of graft-versus-host responses after intestinal transplantation. Broader study findings: Allografts of patients with graft-donor T cell macrochimerism showed high graft-versus-host to host-versus-graft clone ratios.

Sequencing was performed with immunoSEQ multiplex PCR; in TCRdb, only in-frame clones are kept and a portion is missing. The table records 85,000 to 100,000 clones, 85% to 90% of them present only once. This CDR3 has 13 residues. V was clipped by 6 bases and J by 4 bases, with 7 bases between them. CDR1 MGHDK and CDR2 SYGVNS come from the germline V gene. This material consisted of unstimulated CD4+ T cells sorted from spleen or lymph node cells, taken before intestinal transplant. This receptor was identified in a human donor who received an intestinal transplant. The chain combines TRBV25-1 with TRBJ1-6; D may be TRBD1 (6 bases). CDR3 amino acids: CASRGQYNSPLHF. Here the CDR3 DNA reads TGTGCCAGCAGGGGACAATATAATTCACCCCTCCACTTT.